This T cell receptor (beta chain) was sequenced in a study of early T cells in non-severe SARS-CoV-2 infection. This clonotype came up many times. With V trimmed by 4 bases and J by 8 bases, 5 bases remained unmatched. Germline CDR1 and CDR2: SGHNT and YENEEA. The CDR3 sequence is 13 residues long. Attachment of unique molecular identifiers to individual cDNA molecules was performed. Each CDR3 protein gets one entry after TCRdb re-called the 5' RACE reads with MiXCR. Of fewer than 80,000 distinct CDR3 sequences in the sample, 9.5% were seen once. The sequenced sample was whole blood. This TCR derives from an adult who was a healthcare worker with PCR-confirmed SARS-CoV-2 infection or an uninfected control (not recorded which). The chain employs TRBV11-3 and TRBJ2-3, with TRBD2 identical over 8 bases. CDR3 DNA sequence: TGTGCCAGCAGCTCCCTTAGCGGGGTTACGCAGTATTTT. It encodes CASSSLSGVTQYF.